This TCR beta chain came from a study of Ad26.COV2.S vaccination and SARS-CoV-2 variants (dated by TCRdb to 2020 to 2023). Looking at the study overall: Donors in the vaccine arm were drawn from COV1001, a phase I-IIa trial of Ad26.COV2.S in healthy adults that was multicentre, randomized, double-blind and placebo-controlled. Dosing of Ad26.COV2.S was intramuscular, at either 5x10^10 or 1x10^11 viral particles, delivered as one shot or as two shots spaced 56 days apart. TCRbeta repertoire sequencing was used to assess the specificity and breadth of SARS-CoV-2-reactive T cell receptors after Ad26.COV2.S vaccination. The TCR-sequenced set comprised roughly 30 samples: around 20 Ad26.COV2.S vaccine recipients, 5 placebo recipients and 8 SARS-CoV-2 convalescent individuals. Trial participants were randomized into five groups of five: low-dose or high-dose Ad26.COV2.S given once or twice, or placebo on both occasions. Blinding of investigators to trial group allocation was maintained during experiments and outcome assessment. Study-level results and caveats: The study lacked the statistical power to compare responses across vaccine doses or regimens. After vaccination, spike-specific CD8+ and CD4+ T cell responses were reported to show substantial breadth. The authors noted that the TCR breadth and depth analyses may have underestimated total T cell responses. Higher spike-specific TCR breadth was observed in Ad26.COV2.S recipients than in placebo recipients (P = 0.0014). Comparable non-spike TCR breadth was observed between vaccine and placebo recipients, consistent with only spike being contained in the vaccine.

This specimen's treatment or condition label, per the study, means: some 20 received Ad26.COV2.S at low or high dose, single or two shots; roughly 5 received placebo; per-sample allocation not given. Repertoires of vaccine and placebo recipients were sequenced from samples taken on day 63 after the first injection. Between 29 July and 7 August 2020, Cohort 1b enrolled 25 adults aged 18-55 years at one site in Boston, USA. As a vaccine, Ad26.COV2.S was a replication-incompetent adenovirus type 26 vector that expressed a prefusion-stabilized SARS-CoV-2 spike protein derived from the original Wuhan strain. The V and J ends are trimmed by 5 bases and 4 bases, leaving 14 bases between them. The germline V gene (reference sequence) supplies CDR1 LNHDA and CDR2 SQIVND. From the cysteine up to the phenylalanine, the CDR3 has a length of 14 residues. The only DNA kept is the CDR3, 42 bases in frame from the first base.

This clone was detected once. No antigen is known for it. Base qualities are missing; no much larger clone stands one base away. The immunoSEQ Assay was the method used to sequence TCRbeta CDR3 regions. After extraction, genomic DNA underwent amplification by bias-controlled multiplex PCR, followed by high-throughput sequencing. In the original analysis: To quantify the absolute abundance of each unique TCRbeta CDR3 region, sequences were collapsed and filtered. Usable DNA was measured by amplifying reference genes present in all nucleated cells, and TCRbeta template counts were normalized to that usable DNA to estimate T cell fraction. Repertoire TCRs were annotated as SARS-CoV-2-specific when V gene, CDR3 amino acid sequence and J gene were exactly matched to a known reactive TCR set. The reference SARS-CoV-2 TCR set was obtained from MIRA and was filtered for enrichment in COVID-19-positive ImmuneCODE repertoires, whereby public or cross-reactive TCRs were removed. Based on the MIRA antigens, annotated TCRs were further analysed at the level of specific ORF or position within ORF. Breadth was defined as annotated unique rearrangements over total unique productive rearrangements; depth was the summed frequency of those rearrangements. Two-sided Wilcoxon rank-sum tests were applied when comparing TCR breadth between groups. TCRdb limited this immuneACCESS table to in-frame rearrangements with V and J called. A share of clones is missing; checked studies link under half to unresolved V genes, and the rest is unexplained. That table gives V, J and clone size, and the DNA gave D and trimming. The sample data list some 270,000 clones, and approximately 88% of these were observed just once. Roughly 3% of the sample goes to the ten largest clones.

The chain uses TRBV19 and TRBJ1-1; the D gene lacks a confident call. This clonotype originated in a person aged 18 to 59 who received the Ad26.COV2.S COVID-19 vaccine or a placebo. The input for sequencing was peripheral blood, taken in a trial of Ad26.COV2.S vaccine versus placebo. The DNA sequence is TGTGCCAGTAGTTTGAGGAATTGGGGCACTGAAGCTTTCTTT. Its protein product is CASSLRNWGTEAFF.